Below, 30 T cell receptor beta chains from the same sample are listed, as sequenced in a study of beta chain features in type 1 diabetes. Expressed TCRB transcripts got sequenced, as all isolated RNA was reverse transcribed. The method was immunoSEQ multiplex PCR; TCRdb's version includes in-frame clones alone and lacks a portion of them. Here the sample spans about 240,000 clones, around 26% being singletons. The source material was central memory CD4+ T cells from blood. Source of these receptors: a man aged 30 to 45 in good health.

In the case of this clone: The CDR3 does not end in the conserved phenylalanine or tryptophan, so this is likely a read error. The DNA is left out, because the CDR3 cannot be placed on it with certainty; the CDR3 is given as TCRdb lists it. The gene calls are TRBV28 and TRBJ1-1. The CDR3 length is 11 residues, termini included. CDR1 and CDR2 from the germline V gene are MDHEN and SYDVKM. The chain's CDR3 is CASSDRDPSTY.

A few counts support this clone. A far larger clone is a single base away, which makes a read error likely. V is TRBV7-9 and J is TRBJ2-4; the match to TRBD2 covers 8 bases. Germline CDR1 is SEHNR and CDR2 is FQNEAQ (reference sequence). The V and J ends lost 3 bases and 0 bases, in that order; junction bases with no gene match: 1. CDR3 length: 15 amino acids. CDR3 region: CASSFAGGAKNIQYF. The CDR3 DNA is TGTGCCAGCAGCTTCGCGGGGGGAGCCAAAAACATTCAGTACTTC. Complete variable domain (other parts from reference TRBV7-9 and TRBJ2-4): DTGVSQNPRHKITKRGQNVTFRCDPISEHNRLYWYRQTLGQGPEFLTYFQNEAQLEKSRLLSDRFSAERPKGSFSTLEIQRTEQGDSAMYLCASSFAGGAKNIQYFGAGTRLSVL.

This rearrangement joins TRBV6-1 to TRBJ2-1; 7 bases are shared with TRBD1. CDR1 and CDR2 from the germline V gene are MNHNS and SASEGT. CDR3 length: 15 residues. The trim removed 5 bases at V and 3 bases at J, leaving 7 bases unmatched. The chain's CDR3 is CASSRDRGSYNEQFF. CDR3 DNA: TGTGCCAGCAGTAGGGACAGAGGAAGCTACAATGAGCAGTTCTTC.

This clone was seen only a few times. The CDR3 DNA reads as TGTGCCAGCAGCTACAGGGGGACCAAAAACATTCAGTACTTC. Translation gives CASSYRGTKNIQYF. This rearrangement joins TRBV5-4 to TRBJ2-4, with 8 bases lining up with TRBD1. The trim removed 3 bases at V and 2 bases at J, leaving 1 base unmatched. CDR3 size: 14 residues. Germline lookup yields CDR1 SGHNT and CDR2 YYREEE (reference sequence).

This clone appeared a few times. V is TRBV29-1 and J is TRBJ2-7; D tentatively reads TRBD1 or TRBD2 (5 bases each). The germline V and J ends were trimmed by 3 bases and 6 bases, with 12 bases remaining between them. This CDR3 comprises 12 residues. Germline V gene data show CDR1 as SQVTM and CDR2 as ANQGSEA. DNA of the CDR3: TGCAGCGTTGAGGGGCTAGCTAGCGAGCAGTACTTC. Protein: CSVEGLASEQYF.

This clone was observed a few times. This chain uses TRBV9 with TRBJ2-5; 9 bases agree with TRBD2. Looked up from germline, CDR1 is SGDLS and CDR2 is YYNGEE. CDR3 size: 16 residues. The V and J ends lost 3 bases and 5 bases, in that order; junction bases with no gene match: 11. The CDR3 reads CASSGIAGVTRETQYF. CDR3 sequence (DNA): TGTGCCAGCAGCGGAATAGCGGGAGTGACCCGGGAGACCCAGTACTTC.

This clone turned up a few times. The CDR3 sequence is CASSPTAMNTEAFF. The CDR3, as DNA: TGTGCCAGCTCACCAACAGCCATGAACACTGAAGCTTTCTTT. The chain couples TRBV18 to TRBJ1-1, with D hard to call. The length of the CDR3 is 14 residues. CDR1 is KGHSH, CDR2 LQKENI, per germline. With 2 bases removed from V and 0 bases from J, the gap between germline ends came to 7 bases.

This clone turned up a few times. As DNA, the CDR3 is TGTGCCAGCACCCTGGGAATCTCCTACGAGCAGTACTTC. Its protein product is CASTLGISYEQYF. The chain carries TRBV6-5 and TRBJ2-7, with D hard to call. Germline loops: CDR1 MNHEY, CDR2 SVGAGI. Between the trimmed V and J ends, which lost 7 bases and 0 bases, there was a span of 10 bases. The CDR3 loop spans 13 amino acids.

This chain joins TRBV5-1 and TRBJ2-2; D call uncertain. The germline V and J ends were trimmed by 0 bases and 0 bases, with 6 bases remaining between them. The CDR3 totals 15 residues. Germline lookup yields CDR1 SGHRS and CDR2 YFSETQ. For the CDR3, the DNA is TGCGCCAGCAGCTTGGAACGGGCGAACACCGGGGAGCTGTTTTTT. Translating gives CASSLERANTGELFF.

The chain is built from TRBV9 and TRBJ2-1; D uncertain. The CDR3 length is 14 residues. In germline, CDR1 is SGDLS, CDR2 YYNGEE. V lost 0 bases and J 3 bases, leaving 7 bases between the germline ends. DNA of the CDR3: TGTGCCAGCAGCGTAGGGGGTAGCTACAATGAGCAGTTCTTC. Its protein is CASSVGGSYNEQFF.

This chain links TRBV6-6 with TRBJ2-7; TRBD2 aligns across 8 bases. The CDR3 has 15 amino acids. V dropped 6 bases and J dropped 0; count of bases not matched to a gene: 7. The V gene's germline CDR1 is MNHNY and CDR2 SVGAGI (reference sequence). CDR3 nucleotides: TGTGCCAGCAGCCAAACTAGCGGAAGCTCCTACGAGCAGTACTTC. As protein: CASSQTSGSSYEQYF.

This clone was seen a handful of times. The CDR3: CASSPPRPYTDTQYF. The CDR3 region has the DNA TGTGCCAGCAGTCCCCCCAGACCTTACACAGATACGCAGTATTTT. V is TRBV28 and J is TRBJ2-3; the D is unclear. CDR3 length equals 15 residues. V shed 5 bases and J shed 2 bases, with 14 bases lying between them. CDR1 and CDR2 from the germline V gene are MDHEN and SYDVKM. The full variable domain, in which reference TRBV28 and TRBJ2-3 provide the parts outside the CDR3, is DVKVTQSSRYLVKRTGEKVFLECVQDMDHENMFWYRQDPGLGLRLIYFSYDVKMKEKGDIPEGYSVSREKKERFSLILESASTNQTSMYLCASSPPRPYTDTQYFGPGTRLTVL.

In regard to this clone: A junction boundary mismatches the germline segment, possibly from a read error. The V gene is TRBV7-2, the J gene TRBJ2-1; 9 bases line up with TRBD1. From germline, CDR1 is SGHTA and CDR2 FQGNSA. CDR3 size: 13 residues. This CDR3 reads CASSGSTGGDRVF. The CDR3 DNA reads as TGTGCCAGCAGCGGATCGACAGGGGGTGACAGGGTCTTC.

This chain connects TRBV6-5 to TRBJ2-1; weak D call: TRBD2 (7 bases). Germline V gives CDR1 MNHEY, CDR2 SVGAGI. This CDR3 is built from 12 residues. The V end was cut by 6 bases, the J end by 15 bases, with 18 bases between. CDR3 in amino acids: CASREGTGGVFF. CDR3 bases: TGTGCCAGCAGGGAGGGAACGGGGGGCGTGTTCTTC.

This CDR3 reads CASSRTSISYEQYF. CDR3 nucleotides: TGTGCCAGCAGCCGCACTAGTATATCCTACGAGCAGTACTTC. This chain joins TRBV7-2 and TRBJ2-7, with TRBD2 as a possible D gene (5 bases). Between the trimmed V and J ends, which lost 5 bases and 1 base, there was a span of 12 bases. Germline CDR1 is SGHTA and CDR2 is FQGNSA. CDR3 length: 14 residues. Together with reference TRBV7-2 and TRBJ2-7, the CDR3 gives the full variable domain: GAGVSQSPSNKVTEKGKDVELRCDPISGHTALYWYRQSLGQGLEFLIYFQGNSAPDKSGLPSDRFSAERTGGSVSTLTIQRTQQEDSAVYLCASSRTSISYEQYFGPGTRLTVT.

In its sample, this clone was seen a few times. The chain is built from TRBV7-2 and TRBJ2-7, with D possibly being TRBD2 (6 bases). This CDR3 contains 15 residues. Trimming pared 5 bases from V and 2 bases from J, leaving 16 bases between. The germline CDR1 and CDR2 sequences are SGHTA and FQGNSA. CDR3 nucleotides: TGTGCCAGCAGCCCACCCCGGGGGATGACCTACGAGCAGTACTTC. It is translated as CASSPPRGMTYEQYF.

CDR3 protein: CASSRDREDIQYF. The DNA of the CDR3 is TGTGCCAGCAGCCGCGACAGGGAGGACATTCAGTACTTC. The chain links TRBV7-2 to TRBJ2-4, with D possibly matching TRBD1 (7 bases). V was clipped by 5 bases and J by 8 bases, with 13 bases between them. Germline CDR1 reads SGHTA; CDR2 reads FQGNSA. The CDR3 is made up of 13 amino acids.

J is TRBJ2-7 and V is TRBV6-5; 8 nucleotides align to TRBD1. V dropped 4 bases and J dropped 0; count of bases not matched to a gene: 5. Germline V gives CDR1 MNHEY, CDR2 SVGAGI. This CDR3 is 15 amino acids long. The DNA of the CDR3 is TGTGCCAGCAGTTTTTCAGGGGGCGGCTCCTACGAGCAGTACTTC. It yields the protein CASSFSGGGSYEQYF.

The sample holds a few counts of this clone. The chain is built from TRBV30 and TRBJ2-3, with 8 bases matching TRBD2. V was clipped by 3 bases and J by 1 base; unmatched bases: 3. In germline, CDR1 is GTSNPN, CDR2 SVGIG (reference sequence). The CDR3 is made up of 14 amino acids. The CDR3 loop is CAWRIAGRTDTQYF. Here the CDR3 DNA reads TGTGCCTGGAGAATAGCGGGACGCACAGATACGCAGTATTTT. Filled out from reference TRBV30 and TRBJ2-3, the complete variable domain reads SQTIHQWPATLVQPVGSPLSLECTVEGTSNPNLYWYRQAAGRGLQLLFYSVGIGQISSEVPQNLSASRPQDRQFILSSKKLLLSDSGFYLCAWRIAGRTDTQYFGPGTRLTVL.

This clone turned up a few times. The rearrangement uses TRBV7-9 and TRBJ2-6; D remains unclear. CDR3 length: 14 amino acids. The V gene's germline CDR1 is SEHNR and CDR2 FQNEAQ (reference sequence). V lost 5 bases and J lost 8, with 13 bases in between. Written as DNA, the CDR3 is TGTGCCAGCAGCCCCGAGACCCATACCAACGTCCTGACTTTC. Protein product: CASSPETHTNVLTF.

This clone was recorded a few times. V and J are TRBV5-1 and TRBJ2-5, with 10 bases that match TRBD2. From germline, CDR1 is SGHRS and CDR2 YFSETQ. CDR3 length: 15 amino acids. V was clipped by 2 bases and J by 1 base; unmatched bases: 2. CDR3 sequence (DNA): TGCGCCAGCAGCTTCCCTAGCGGGGGCCAAGAGACCCAGTACTTC. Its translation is CASSFPSGGQETQYF.

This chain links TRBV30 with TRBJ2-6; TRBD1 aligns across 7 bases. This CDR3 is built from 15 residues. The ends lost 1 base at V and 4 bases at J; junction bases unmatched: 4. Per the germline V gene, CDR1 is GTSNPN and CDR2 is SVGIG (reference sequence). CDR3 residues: CAWSESGQGANVLTF. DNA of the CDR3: TGTGCCTGGAGTGAATCGGGACAGGGGGCCAACGTCCTGACTTTC.

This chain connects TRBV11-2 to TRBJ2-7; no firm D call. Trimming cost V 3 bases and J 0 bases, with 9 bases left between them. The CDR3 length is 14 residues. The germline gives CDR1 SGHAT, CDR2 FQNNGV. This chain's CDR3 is CASSFDGRSYEQYF. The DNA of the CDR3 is TGTGCCAGCAGCTTCGACGGCCGCTCCTACGAGCAGTACTTC.

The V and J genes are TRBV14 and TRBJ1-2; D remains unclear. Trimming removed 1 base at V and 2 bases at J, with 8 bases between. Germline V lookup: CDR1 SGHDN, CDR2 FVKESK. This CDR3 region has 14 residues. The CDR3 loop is CASSQGNRNYGYTF. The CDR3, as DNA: TGTGCCAGCAGCCAAGGGAACAGAAACTATGGCTACACCTTC.

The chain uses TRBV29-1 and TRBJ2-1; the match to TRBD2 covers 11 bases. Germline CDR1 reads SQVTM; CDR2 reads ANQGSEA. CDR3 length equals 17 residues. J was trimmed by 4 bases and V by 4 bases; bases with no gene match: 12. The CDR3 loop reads CSVARLAGGPDYNEQFF. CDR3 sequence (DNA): TGCAGCGTTGCACGGCTAGCGGGGGGCCCCGATTACAATGAGCAGTTCTTC.

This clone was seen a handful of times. CDR3 sequence: CASSPAETQYF. CDR3 coding DNA: TGTGCCAGCAGTCCGGCAGAGACCCAGTACTTC. The chain is built from TRBV7-2 and TRBJ2-5; D remains unclear. The V gene's germline CDR1 is SGHTA and CDR2 FQGNSA. The CDR3 is made up of 11 amino acids. V gave up 6 bases and J gave up 4 bases, with 6 bases separating them.

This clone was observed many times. This CDR3 is CASSPGTGAWNEQFF. CDR3 in DNA: TGTGCCAGCAGCCCCGGGACAGGGGCTTGGAATGAGCAGTTCTTC. The rearrangement links TRBV7-6 to TRBJ2-1, with 10 bases aligning to TRBD1. The CDR3 contains 15 residues. Germline CDR1 reads SGHVS; CDR2 reads FNYEAQ. V gave up 5 bases and J gave up 7 bases; unmatched junction bases: 8.

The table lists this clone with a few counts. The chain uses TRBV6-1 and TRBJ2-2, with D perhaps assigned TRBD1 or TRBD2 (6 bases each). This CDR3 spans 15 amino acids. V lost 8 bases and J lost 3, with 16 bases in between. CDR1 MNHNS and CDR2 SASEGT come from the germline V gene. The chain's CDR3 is CASHEGGRDTGELFF. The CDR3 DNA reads TGTGCCAGCCATGAGGGGGGTCGGGACACCGGGGAGCTGTTTTTT.

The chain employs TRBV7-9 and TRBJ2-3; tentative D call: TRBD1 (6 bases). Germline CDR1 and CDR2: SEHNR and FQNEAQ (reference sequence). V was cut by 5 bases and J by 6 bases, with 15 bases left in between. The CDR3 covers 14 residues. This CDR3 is CASSPQGDGDTQYF. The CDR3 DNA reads TGTGCCAGCAGCCCACAGGGTGATGGGGATACGCAGTATTTT.

The CDR3 reads CASSPEGVVNEQFF. CDR3 sequence (DNA): TGTGCCAGCTCACCGGAGGGAGTCGTCAATGAGCAGTTCTTC. The chain combines TRBV18 with TRBJ2-1; perhaps TRBD2 as D (6 bases). The V end lost 3 bases, the J end lost 6 bases, and 12 bases lay between the germline ends. Germline lookup yields CDR1 KGHSH and CDR2 LQKENI. The CDR3 spans 14 residues.